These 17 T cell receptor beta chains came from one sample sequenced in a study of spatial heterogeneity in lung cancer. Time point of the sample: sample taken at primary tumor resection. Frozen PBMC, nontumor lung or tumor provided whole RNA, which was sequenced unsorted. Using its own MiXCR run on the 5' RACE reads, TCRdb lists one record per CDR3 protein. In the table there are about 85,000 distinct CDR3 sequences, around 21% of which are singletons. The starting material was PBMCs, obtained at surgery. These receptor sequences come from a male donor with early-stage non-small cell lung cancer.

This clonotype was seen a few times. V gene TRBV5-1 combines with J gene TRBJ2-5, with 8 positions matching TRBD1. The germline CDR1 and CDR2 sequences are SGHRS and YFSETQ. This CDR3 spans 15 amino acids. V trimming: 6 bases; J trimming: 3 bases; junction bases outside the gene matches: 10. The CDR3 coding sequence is TGCGCCAGCACCAGGGGACAGGCAGTGGAAGAGACCCAGTACTTC. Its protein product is CASTRGQAVEETQYF.

The CDR3 sequence is CASSPTTSGRAGETQYF. CDR3 sequence (DNA): TGTGCCAGCAGCCCCACTACTAGCGGGAGGGCCGGGGAGACCCAGTACTTC. The chain has TRBV11-2 and TRBJ2-5, with 13 bases fitting TRBD2. The V and J ends lost 5 bases and 5 bases, in that order; junction bases with no gene match: 11. The CDR3 covers 17 residues. Per germline, CDR1 SGHAT and CDR2 FQNNGV.

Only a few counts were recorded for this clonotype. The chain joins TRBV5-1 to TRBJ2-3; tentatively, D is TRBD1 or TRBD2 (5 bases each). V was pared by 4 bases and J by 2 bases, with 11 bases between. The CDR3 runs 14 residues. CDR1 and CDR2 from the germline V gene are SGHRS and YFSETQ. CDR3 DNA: TGCGCCAGCAGCCCCGGGACCTTCACAGATACGCAGTATTTT. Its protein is CASSPGTFTDTQYF.

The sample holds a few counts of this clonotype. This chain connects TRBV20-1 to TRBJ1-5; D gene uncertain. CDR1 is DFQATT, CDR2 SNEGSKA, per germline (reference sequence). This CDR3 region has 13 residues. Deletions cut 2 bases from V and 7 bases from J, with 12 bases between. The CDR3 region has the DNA TGCAGTGCTAGACCGGGGAGCGGACAGCCCCAGCATTTT. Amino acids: CSARPGSGQPQHF.

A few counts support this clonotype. Here the CDR3 DNA reads TGTGCCTGGGCTACCCCTGACACTTCGAACACTGAAGCTTTCTTT. Protein sequence: CAWATPDTSNTEAFF. The chain uses TRBV30 and TRBJ1-1; unclear D gene. The germline V gene has CDR1 GTSNPN and CDR2 SVGIG (reference sequence). V shed 5 bases and J shed 1 base, with 17 bases lying between them. This CDR3 region has 15 residues.

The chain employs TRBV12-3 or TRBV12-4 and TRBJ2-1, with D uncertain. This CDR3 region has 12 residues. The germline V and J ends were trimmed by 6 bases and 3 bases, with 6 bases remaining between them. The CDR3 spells CASSPVYNEQFF. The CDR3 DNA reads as TGTGCCAGCAGCCCGGTCTACAATGAGCAGTTCTTC.

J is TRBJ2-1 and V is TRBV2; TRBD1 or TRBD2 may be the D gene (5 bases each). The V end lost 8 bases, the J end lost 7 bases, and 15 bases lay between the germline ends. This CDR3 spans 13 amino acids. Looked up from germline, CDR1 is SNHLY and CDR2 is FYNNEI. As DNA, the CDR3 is TGTGCCAGCCTCCGGGGACGCAGGAATGAGCAGTTCTTC. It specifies CASLRGRRNEQFF.

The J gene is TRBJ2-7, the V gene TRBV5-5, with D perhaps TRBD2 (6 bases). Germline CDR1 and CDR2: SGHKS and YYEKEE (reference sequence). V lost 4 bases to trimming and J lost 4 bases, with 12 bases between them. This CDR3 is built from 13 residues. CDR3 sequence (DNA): TGTGCCAGCAGCGGACTACAGGCTTACGAGCAGTACTTC. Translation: CASSGLQAYEQYF.

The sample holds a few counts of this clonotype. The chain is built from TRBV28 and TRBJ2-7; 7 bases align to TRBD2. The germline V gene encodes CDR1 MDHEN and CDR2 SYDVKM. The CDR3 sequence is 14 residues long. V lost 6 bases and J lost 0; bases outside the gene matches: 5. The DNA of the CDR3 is TGTGCCAGCAGGTCAGCGGGGAGCTCCTACGAGCAGTACTTC. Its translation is CASRSAGSSYEQYF.

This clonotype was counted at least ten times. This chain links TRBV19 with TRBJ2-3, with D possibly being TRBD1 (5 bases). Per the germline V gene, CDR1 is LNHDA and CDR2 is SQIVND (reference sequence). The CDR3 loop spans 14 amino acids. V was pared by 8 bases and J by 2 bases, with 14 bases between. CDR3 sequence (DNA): TGTGCCAGTCAAGGGGCCCTATCCACAGATACGCAGTATTTT. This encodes CASQGALSTDTQYF.

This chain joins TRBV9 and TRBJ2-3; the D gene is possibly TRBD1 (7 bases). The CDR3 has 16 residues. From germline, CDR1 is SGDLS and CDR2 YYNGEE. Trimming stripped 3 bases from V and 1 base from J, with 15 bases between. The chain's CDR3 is CASSGPGGSGTDTQYF. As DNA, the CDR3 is TGTGCCAGCAGCGGACCAGGGGGGTCAGGCACAGATACGCAGTATTTT.

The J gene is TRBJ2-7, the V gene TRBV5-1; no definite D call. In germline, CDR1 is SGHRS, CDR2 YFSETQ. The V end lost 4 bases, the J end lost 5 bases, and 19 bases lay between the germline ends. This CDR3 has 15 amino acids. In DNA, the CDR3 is TGCGCCAGCAGCGCACACCCCGCCACCCGCGACGAGCAGTACTTC. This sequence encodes CASSAHPATRDEQYF.

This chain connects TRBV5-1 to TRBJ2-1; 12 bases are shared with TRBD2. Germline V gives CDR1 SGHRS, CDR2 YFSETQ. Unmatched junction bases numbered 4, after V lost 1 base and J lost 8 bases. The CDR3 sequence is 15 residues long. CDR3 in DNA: TGCGCCAGCAGCTTGTCTAGCGGGGGGGCCGATGAGCAGTTCTTC. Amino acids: CASSLSSGGADEQFF.

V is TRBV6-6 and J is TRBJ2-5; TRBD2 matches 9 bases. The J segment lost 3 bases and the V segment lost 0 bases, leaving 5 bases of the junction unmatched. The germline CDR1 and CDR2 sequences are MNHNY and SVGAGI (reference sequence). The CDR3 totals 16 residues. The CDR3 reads CASSYSIAGEEETQYF. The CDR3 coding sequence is TGTGCCAGCAGTTACTCCATAGCGGGAGAGGAAGAGACCCAGTACTTC.

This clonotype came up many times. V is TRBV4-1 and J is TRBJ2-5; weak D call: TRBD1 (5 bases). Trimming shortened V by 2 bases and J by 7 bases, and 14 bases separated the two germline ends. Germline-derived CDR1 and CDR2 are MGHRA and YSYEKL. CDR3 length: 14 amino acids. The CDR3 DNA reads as TGCGCCAGCAGCCAACTGATAGGGGTTGGGACCCAGTACTTC. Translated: CASSQLIGVGTQYF.

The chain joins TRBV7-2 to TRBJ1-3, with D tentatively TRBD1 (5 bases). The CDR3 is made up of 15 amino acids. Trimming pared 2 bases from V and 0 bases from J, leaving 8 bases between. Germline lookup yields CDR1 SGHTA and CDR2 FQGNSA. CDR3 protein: CASSLQGTSGNTIYF. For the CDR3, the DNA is TGTGCCAGCAGCTTACAGGGAACCTCTGGAAACACCATATATTTT. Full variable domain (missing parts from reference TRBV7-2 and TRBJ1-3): GAGVSQSPSNKVTEKGKDVELRCDPISGHTALYWYRQSLGQGLEFLIYFQGNSAPDKSGLPSDRFSAERTGGSVSTLTIQRTQQEDSAVYLCASSLQGTSGNTIYFGEGSWLTVV.

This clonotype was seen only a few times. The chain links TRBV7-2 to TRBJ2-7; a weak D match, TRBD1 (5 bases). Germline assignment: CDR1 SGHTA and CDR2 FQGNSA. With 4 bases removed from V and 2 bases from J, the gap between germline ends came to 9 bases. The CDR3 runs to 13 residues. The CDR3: CASSSSTAYEQYF. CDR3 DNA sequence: TGTGCCAGCAGCTCTTCGACAGCCTACGAGCAGTACTTC.